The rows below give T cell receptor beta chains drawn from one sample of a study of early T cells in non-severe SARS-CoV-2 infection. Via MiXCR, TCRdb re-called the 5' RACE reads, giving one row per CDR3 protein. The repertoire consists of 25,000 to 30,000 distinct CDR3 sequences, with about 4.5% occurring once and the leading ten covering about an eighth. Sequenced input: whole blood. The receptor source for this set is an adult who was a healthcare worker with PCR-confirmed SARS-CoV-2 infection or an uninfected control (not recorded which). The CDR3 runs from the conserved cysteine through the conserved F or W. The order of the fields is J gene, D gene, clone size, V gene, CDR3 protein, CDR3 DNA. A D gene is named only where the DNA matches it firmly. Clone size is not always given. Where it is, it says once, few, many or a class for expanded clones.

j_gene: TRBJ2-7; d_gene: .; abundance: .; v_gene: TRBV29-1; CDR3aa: CSVSTGTSEQYF; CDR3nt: TGCAGCGTCTCGACCGGGACCTCGGAGCAGTACTTC
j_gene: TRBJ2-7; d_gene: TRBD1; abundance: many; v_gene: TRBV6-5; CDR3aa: CASSLPGQGSHEQYF; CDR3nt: TGTGCCAGCAGTCTCCCGGGACAGGGTTCTCACGAGCAGTACTTC
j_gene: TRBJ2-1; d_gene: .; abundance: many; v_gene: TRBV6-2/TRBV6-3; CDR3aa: CASSYSVWERVEQFF; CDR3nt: TGTGCCAGCAGTTACTCGGTCTGGGAGAGGGTCGAGCAGTTCTTC
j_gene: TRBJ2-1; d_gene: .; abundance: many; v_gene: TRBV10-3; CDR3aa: CAISTLRGVDEQFF; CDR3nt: TGTGCCATCAGTACCCTCCGTGGGGTCGATGAGCAGTTCTTC
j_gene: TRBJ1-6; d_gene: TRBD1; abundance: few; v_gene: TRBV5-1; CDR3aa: CASALGTGDSYNSPLHF; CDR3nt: TGCGCCAGCGCCCTGGGAACAGGGGACTCTTATAATTCACCCCTCCACTTT
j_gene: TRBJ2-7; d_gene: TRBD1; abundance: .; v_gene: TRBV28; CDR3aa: CASSLTNRGMGEQYF; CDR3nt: TGTGCCAGCAGTTTGACCAACAGGGGGATGGGCGAGCAGTACTTC
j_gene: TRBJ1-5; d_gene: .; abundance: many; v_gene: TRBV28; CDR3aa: CASSLPPGMGNQPQHF; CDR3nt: TGTGCCAGCAGCCTACCACCAGGGATGGGCAATCAGCCCCAGCATTTT
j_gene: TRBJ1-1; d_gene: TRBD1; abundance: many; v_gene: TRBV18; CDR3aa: CASSETQGASTEAFF; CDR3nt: TGTGCCAGCTCAGAGACGCAGGGGGCCAGCACTGAAGCTTTCTTT
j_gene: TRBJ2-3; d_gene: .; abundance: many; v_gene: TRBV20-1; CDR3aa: CSTPPPQGTDTQYF; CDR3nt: TGCAGTACACCCCCCCCACAGGGTACAGATACGCAGTATTTT
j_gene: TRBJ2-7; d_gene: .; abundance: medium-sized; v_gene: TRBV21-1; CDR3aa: CASSPPRGEQYF; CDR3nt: TGTGCCAGCAGCCCCCCGAGAGGAGAGCAGTACTTC
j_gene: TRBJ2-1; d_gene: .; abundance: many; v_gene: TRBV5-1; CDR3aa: CASSLRGETYNEQFF; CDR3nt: TGCGCCAGCAGCTTGCGAGGGGAAACCTACAATGAGCAGTTCTTC
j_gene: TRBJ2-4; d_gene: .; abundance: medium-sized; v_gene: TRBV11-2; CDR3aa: CASSLESQAIQYF; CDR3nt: TGTGCCAGCAGCTTAGAATCACAGGCCATTCAGTACTTC
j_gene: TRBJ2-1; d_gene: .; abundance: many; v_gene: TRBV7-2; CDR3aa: CASSRSTSSNEQFF; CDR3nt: TGTGCCAGCAGCCGATCCACTAGCAGCAATGAGCAGTTCTTC
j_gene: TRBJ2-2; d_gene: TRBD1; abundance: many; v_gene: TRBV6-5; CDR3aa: CASSPSRDSFNTGELFF; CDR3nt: TGTGCCAGCAGTCCAAGCCGGGACAGTTTCAACACCGGGGAGCTGTTTTTT
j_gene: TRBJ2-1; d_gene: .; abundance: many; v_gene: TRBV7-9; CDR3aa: CASSPSYGTNEQFF; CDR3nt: TGTGCCAGCAGCCCCTCTTACGGGACCAATGAGCAGTTCTTC
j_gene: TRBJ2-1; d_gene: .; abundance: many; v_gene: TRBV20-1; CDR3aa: CSATGTGRLAGYNEQFF; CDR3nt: TGCAGTGCAACCGGGACAGGGCGTCTAGCGGGTTACAATGAGCAGTTCTTC
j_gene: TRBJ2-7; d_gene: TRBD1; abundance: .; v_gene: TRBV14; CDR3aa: CASSQFGRTGLYEQYF; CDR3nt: TGTGCCAGCAGCCAATTCGGAAGGACAGGCCTTTACGAGCAGTACTTC
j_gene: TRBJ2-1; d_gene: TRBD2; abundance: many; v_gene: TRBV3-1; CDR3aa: CASSFLAGSNEQFF; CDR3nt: TGTGCCAGCAGCTTCCTAGCGGGAAGCAATGAGCAGTTCTTC
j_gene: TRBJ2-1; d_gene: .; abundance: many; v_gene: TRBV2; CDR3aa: CASSLSLVEQFF; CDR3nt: TGTGCCAGCAGCCTCTCTCTAGTGGAGCAGTTCTTC